This TCR beta chain was documented in a study of control samples from healthy donors and cancer patients. Assay used: immunoSEQ multiplex PCR; TCRdb lists only in-frame clones, some missing. The data show about 86,000 clones, with roughly 91% seen just once and roughly a tenth held by the top ten. This clone has just a few counts. The sample consisted of PBMCs. The sequence derives from a woman in her fifties or sixties with colorectal cancer.

The CDR3: CASTLRQGVPKAFF. CDR3 coding DNA: TGTGCCAGCACCCTTAGGCAGGGGGTGCCTAAAGCTTTCTTT. The chain links TRBV5-6 to TRBJ1-1; 7 bases match TRBD1. Germline V gene data show CDR1 as SGHDT and CDR2 as YYEEEE. The ends lost 6 bases at V and 9 bases at J; junction bases unmatched: 14. This CDR3 has 14 amino acids. Variable domain in full (rest from reference TRBV5-6 and TRBJ1-1): DAGVTQSPTHLIKTRGQQVTLRCSPKSGHDTVSWYQQALGQGPQFIFQYYEEEERQRGNFPDRFSGHQFPNYSSELNVNALLLGDSALYLCASTLRQGVPKAFFGQGTRLTVV.